This T cell receptor (beta chain) derives from a study of spatial heterogeneity in lung cancer. This sample's time point: sample taken at primary tumor resection. The input material, whole RNA from tumor, nontumor lung or frozen PBMC, was sequenced unsorted. This CDR3 comprises 12 residues. The V end lost 8 bases, the J end lost 4 bases, and 12 bases lay between the germline ends. Germline CDR1 reads DFQATT; CDR2 reads SNEGSKA (reference sequence). This clonotype was observed at least ten times. The presence of a unique molecular identifier marked each TCR cDNA molecule. MiXCR, applied by TCRdb to the 5' RACE reads, yields one record per CDR3 protein. This sample carries over 14,000 distinct CDR3 sequences, around 8% of them seen once, and the ten largest clones take roughly 34%.

The genes are TRBV20-1 and TRBJ1-5; D might be TRBD1 (5 bases). The sample consisted of PBMCs, taken at surgery. The source of this sequence is a female donor with early-stage non-small cell lung cancer. CDR3 loop: CSCLAGNQPQHF. CDR3 sequence (DNA): TGCAGTTGTCTGGCAGGGAATCAGCCCCAGCATTTT.